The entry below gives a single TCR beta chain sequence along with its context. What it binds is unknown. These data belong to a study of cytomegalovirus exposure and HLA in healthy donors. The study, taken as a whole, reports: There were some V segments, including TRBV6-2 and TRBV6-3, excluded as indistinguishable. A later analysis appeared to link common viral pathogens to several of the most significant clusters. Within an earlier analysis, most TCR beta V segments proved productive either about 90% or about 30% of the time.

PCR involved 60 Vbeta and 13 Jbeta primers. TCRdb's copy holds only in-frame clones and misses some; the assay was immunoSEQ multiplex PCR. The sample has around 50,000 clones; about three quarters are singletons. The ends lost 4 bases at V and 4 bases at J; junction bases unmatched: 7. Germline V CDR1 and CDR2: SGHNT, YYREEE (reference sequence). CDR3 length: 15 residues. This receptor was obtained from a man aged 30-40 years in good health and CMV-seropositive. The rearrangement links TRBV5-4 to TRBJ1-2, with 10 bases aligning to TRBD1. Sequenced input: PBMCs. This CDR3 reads CASSSGTGDSYGYTF. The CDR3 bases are TGTGCCAGCAGCAGCGGGACAGGGGATTCCTATGGCTACACCTTC.